The next 30 T cell receptor beta chains were all read from a single sample in a study of cytomegalovirus exposure and HLA in healthy donors. The PCR contained 60 Vbeta and 13 Jbeta primers. Using immunoSEQ multiplex PCR, the repertoire was profiled, and TCRdb retains in-frame clones only, with some absent. The data hold some 180,000 clones, with around a tenth observed a single time. Input material: PBMCs. The source is a woman in her 30s in good health and CMV-seropositive.

The genes are TRBV6-5 and TRBJ1-2; D uncertain. CDR3 length equals 14 residues. The V end was cut by 0 bases, the J end by 1 base, with 6 bases between. The germline CDR1 and CDR2 sequences are MNHEY and SVGAGI. This CDR3 reads CASSYSEGNYGYTF. CDR3 nucleotides: TGTGCCAGCAGTTACTCAGAGGGTAACTATGGCTACACCTTC.

The sample holds many counts of this clone. The rearrangement links TRBV6-5 to TRBJ1-6; a weak D match, TRBD1 (5 bases). The germline V gene has CDR1 MNHEY and CDR2 SVGAGI. The CDR3 spans 14 residues. V shed 5 bases and J shed 9 bases, with 14 bases lying between them. The CDR3 loop reads CASSLRDSRSPLHF. CDR3 bases: TGTGCCAGCAGTCTCCGGGACTCCCGTTCACCCCTCCACTTT.

The gene calls are TRBV6-1 and TRBJ2-7, with a weak D call TRBD2 (5 bases). The CDR3 spans 14 residues. The germline CDR1 and CDR2 sequences are MNHNS and SASEGT. Trimming pared 6 bases from V and 3 bases from J, leaving 15 bases between. CDR3 region: CASRKDERSYEQYF. The CDR3 DNA reads TGTGCCAGCAGAAAAGATGAGCGGAGCTACGAGCAGTACTTC.

There are a few counts of this clone. The V gene is TRBV15, the J gene TRBJ2-2; 8 bases agree with TRBD2. Germline lookup yields CDR1 LNHNV and CDR2 YYDKDF (reference sequence). V lost 3 bases and J lost 6; bases outside the gene matches: 6. The CDR3 is made up of 15 amino acids. CDR3 region: CATSRAGLVAGELFF. The DNA for the CDR3 is TGTGCCACCAGCAGGGCGGGACTAGTCGCCGGGGAGCTGTTTTTT.

This clone was counted between two and nine times. The chain employs TRBV7-9 and TRBJ2-5, with 8 bases lining up with TRBD2. The CDR3 runs 16 residues. V was pared by 5 bases and J by 5 bases, with 13 bases of the junction left unmatched. Germline assignment: CDR1 SEHNR and CDR2 FQNEAQ (reference sequence). The DNA of the CDR3 is TGTGCCAGCAGCCCGTCGGGGGGGAGGGCCGGGGAGACCCAGTACTTC. This translates into CASSPSGGRAGETQYF.

This clone was seen more than once but under ten times. CDR3 DNA sequence: TGTGCCAGCAGCGCAGATAGCAATCAGCCCCAGCATTTT. Its protein product is CASSADSNQPQHF. The rearrangement links TRBV9 to TRBJ1-5, with D unresolved. Germline V lookup: CDR1 SGDLS, CDR2 YYNGEE. The CDR3 loop spans 13 amino acids. V was clipped by 3 bases and J by 0 bases, with 4 bases between them.

In nucleotides, the CDR3 is TGCGCCAGCAGTGAAGACAGTCAGCCCCAGCATTTT. Its protein is CASSEDSQPQHF. This sequence joins TRBV10-1 and TRBJ1-5, with a possible D match to TRBD1 (5 bases). Trimming took 3 bases from V and 6 from J, leaving 6 bases between them. Per the germline V gene, CDR1 is WNHNN and CDR2 is SYGVQD (reference sequence). This CDR3 is built from 12 residues.

This chain connects TRBV27 to TRBJ2-7, with TRBD1 identical over 10 bases. Germline V gene sequence: CDR1 MNHEY, CDR2 SMNVEV (reference sequence). Losses at the gene ends were 0 bases for V and 7 bases for J; bases not matched to a gene: 6. The CDR3 runs to 15 residues. CDR3 nucleotides: TGTGCCAGCAGTTTATCGAGACAGGGGGCTGGGGAGCAGTACTTC. Its protein is CASSLSRQGAGEQYF.

The rearrangement joins TRBV2 to TRBJ2-7; TRBD1 might be the D (5 bases). The CDR3 loop spans 15 amino acids. V shed 6 bases and J shed 2 bases, with 17 bases lying between them. CDR1 is SNHLY, CDR2 FYNNEI, per germline. CDR3: CASRGRQQSPYEQYF. As DNA, the CDR3 is TGTGCCAGCAGAGGGCGACAGCAATCACCCTACGAGCAGTACTTC.

J is TRBJ2-1 and V is TRBV15; TRBD2 matches 7 bases. Looked up from germline, CDR1 is LNHNV and CDR2 is YYDKDF (reference sequence). CDR3 size: 17 residues. The V segment lost 5 bases and the J segment 4 bases; nucleotides outside the gene matches: 14. In nucleotides, the CDR3 is TGTGCCACCAGCGTAGAGGGGAGGGCCGTGGGGTACAATGAGCAGTTCTTC. Its translation: CATSVEGRAVGYNEQFF.

There are a few counts of this clone. The chain recombines TRBV27 with TRBJ2-7, with 11 bases that match TRBD2. The CDR3 has 17 amino acids. V gave up 5 bases and J gave up 3 bases; unmatched junction bases: 12. Germline V CDR1 and CDR2: MNHEY, SMNVEV (reference sequence). The CDR3 loop is CASSLTTTSGSVYEQYF. For the CDR3, the DNA is TGTGCCAGCAGTCTAACCACTACTAGCGGGAGCGTCTACGAGCAGTACTTC.

The table lists this clone with a few counts. The chain employs TRBV6-6 and TRBJ1-5, with TRBD1 as a possible D gene (6 bases). Germline CDR1 is MNHNY and CDR2 is SVGAGI (reference sequence). V was shortened by 7 bases and J by 3 bases, with 19 bases between the two germline ends. The CDR3 is made up of 16 amino acids. The CDR3 DNA follows: TGTGCCAGCAAATGGGAAGGCAGGGGACCCAATCAGCCCCAGCATTTT. Translating it yields CASKWEGRGPNQPQHF.

The J gene is TRBJ2-7, the V gene TRBV7-9; 9 nucleotides agree with TRBD2. Germline V lookup: CDR1 SEHNR, CDR2 FQNEAQ (reference sequence). The V gene end was trimmed by 3 bases and the J gene end by 5 bases; junction bases not matched to a gene: 5. The CDR3 spans 14 residues. The CDR3 DNA reads as TGTGCCAGCAGCTTTCTAGCGGGACCCCACGAGCAGTACTTC. It encodes CASSFLAGPHEQYF.

The chain recombines TRBV7-6 with TRBJ2-2; 12 bases match TRBD2. This CDR3 is 16 amino acids long. Germline trimming cut 5 bases from V and 3 bases from J; bases unmatched to any gene: 4. CDR1 and CDR2 from the germline V gene are SGHVS and FNYEAQ. The CDR3 DNA sequence: TGTGCCAGCAGCCCAAGACTAGCGGGAGACACCGGGGAGCTGTTTTTT. Encoded protein: CASSPRLAGDTGELFF.

The rearrangement links TRBV9 to TRBJ2-1, with D possibly matching TRBD2 (5 bases). Between the trimmed V and J ends, which lost 4 bases and 0 bases, there was a span of 14 bases. The V gene's germline CDR1 is SGDLS and CDR2 YYNGEE. The CDR3 is 16 residues long. CDR3 sequence reads: CASSPWLGSSYNEQFF. CDR3 nucleotide sequence: TGTGCCAGCAGCCCCTGGTTGGGGAGCTCCTACAATGAGCAGTTCTTC.

The chain has TRBV6-5 and TRBJ2-7; 7 bases are a match to TRBD1. J lost 4 bases, V lost 6 bases, and 12 bases had no gene match. The CDR3 is 15 amino acids. Germline CDR1 reads MNHEY; CDR2 reads SVGAGI. CDR3 sequence reads: CASSWSGTDYYEQYF. CDR3 coding DNA: TGTGCCAGCAGCTGGAGTGGGACAGACTATTACGAGCAGTACTTC.

The chain is built from TRBV19 and TRBJ2-7; 9 bases agree with TRBD1. V shed 1 base and J 7 bases; nucleotides not matched to a gene: 8. Looked up from germline, CDR1 is LNHDA and CDR2 is SQIVND (reference sequence). The CDR3 is 15 amino acids. The CDR3 sequence is CASSIAGTGTAEQYF. The CDR3 DNA sequence: TGTGCCAGTAGTATAGCGGGGACAGGGACTGCGGAGCAGTACTTC.

This chain uses TRBV2 with TRBJ1-4, with TRBD1 as a possible D gene (5 bases). Germline-derived CDR1 and CDR2 are SNHLY and FYNNEI. V was shortened by 1 base and J by 10 bases, with 10 bases between the two germline ends. There are 13 residues in the CDR3. The CDR3 nucleotides are TGTGCCAGCAGTGAAGGGGACTTCGGAAAACTGTTTTTT. Translation: CASSEGDFGKLFF.

This clone was counted only a few times. V is TRBV5-4 and J is TRBJ1-2; TRBD1 agrees at 8 bases. J lost 2 bases, V lost 3 bases, and 3 bases had no gene match. The germline V gene encodes CDR1 SGHNT and CDR2 YYREEE (reference sequence). The CDR3 totals 14 residues. The CDR3 sequence: CASSSRTGNYGYTF. The CDR3 region has the DNA TGTGCCAGCAGCTCGCGGACAGGGAACTATGGCTACACCTTC.

This clone was found a few times. The chain combines TRBV27 with TRBJ2-7; 11 nucleotides align to TRBD1. Unmatched junction bases numbered 4, after V lost 5 bases and J lost 4 bases. Per germline, CDR1 MNHEY and CDR2 SMNVEV (reference sequence). This CDR3 is 14 amino acids long. For the CDR3, the DNA is TGTGCCAGCAGTGGGACAGGGGGTTGGTACGAGCAGTACTTC. Its protein product is CASSGTGGWYEQYF.

The rearrangement joins TRBV2 to TRBJ2-3, with D possibly matching TRBD2 (6 bases). V shed 6 bases and J shed 2 bases, with 9 bases lying between them. This CDR3 is 13 amino acids long. Germline loops: CDR1 SNHLY, CDR2 FYNNEI. CDR3 amino acids: CASRTDYTDTQYF. CDR3 nucleotide sequence: TGTGCCAGCAGGACGGACTACACAGATACGCAGTATTTT.

V is TRBV9 and J is TRBJ1-2; 7 nucleotides agree with TRBD1. After removal of 4 bases from V and 5 bases from J, the junction contained 14 bases not matched to a gene. The CDR3 runs to 16 residues. From germline, CDR1 is SGDLS and CDR2 YYNGEE. CDR3 loop: CASSLTVGGQQYGYTF. The DNA of the CDR3 is TGTGCCAGCAGCCTCACAGTGGGGGGACAGCAATATGGCTACACCTTC.

V gene TRBV2 combines with J gene TRBJ2-7, with 9 bases identical to TRBD1. Looked up from germline, CDR1 is SNHLY and CDR2 is FYNNEI. After removal of 5 bases from V and 5 bases from J, the junction contained 7 bases not matched to a gene. This CDR3 spans 14 amino acids. DNA of the CDR3: TGTGCCAGCAGTACCCTCGGACAGGGGAACGAGCAGTACTTC. It is translated as CASSTLGQGNEQYF.

The chain carries TRBV10-1 and TRBJ2-5; 13 nucleotides line up with TRBD2. J lost 1 base, V lost 5 bases, and 10 bases had no gene match. The CDR3 length is 18 residues. Germline V CDR1 and CDR2: WNHNN, SYGVQD (reference sequence). CDR3: CASSPGTSGVISQETQYF. CDR3 DNA sequence: TGCGCCAGCAGTCCGGGGACTAGCGGGGTAATCTCCCAAGAGACCCAGTACTTC.

The chain combines TRBV2 with TRBJ2-1; 10 bases line up with TRBD2. The germline gives CDR1 SNHLY, CDR2 FYNNEI. J lost 7 bases, V lost 3 bases, and 6 bases had no gene match. The CDR3 is made up of 15 amino acids. CDR3 nucleotides: TGTGCCAGCAGTGAGGCCGGACTAGCGGCGAATGAGCAGTTCTTC. Its translation is CASSEAGLAANEQFF.

The gene calls are TRBV29-1 and TRBJ2-5; no clear D. This CDR3 contains 12 residues. V lost 1 base and J 4 bases, leaving 7 bases between the germline ends. CDR1 and CDR2 from the germline V gene are SQVTM and ANQGSEA. CDR3 DNA sequence: TGCAGCGTTGAAGGACTCCGAGAGACCCAGTACTTC. It translates to CSVEGLRETQYF. Together with reference TRBV29-1 and TRBJ2-5, the CDR3 gives the full variable domain: SAVISQKPSRDICQRGTSLTIQCQVDSQVTMMFWYRQQPGQSLTLIATANQGSEATYESGFVIDKFPISRPNLTFSTLTVSNMSPEDSSIYLCSVEGLRETQYFGPGTRLLVL.

V usage is TRBV19 and J usage is TRBJ1-1, with 8 bases fitting TRBD1. Per the germline V gene, CDR1 is LNHDA and CDR2 is SQIVND (reference sequence). The CDR3 consists of 12 residues. V gave up 10 bases and J gave up 4 bases; unmatched junction bases: 5. The CDR3 reads CATDDRGTEAFF. The CDR3 DNA is TGTGCCACCGACGACAGGGGCACTGAAGCTTTCTTT. The variable domain in full, with the rest retrieved from reference TRBV19 and TRBJ1-1, is DGGITQSPKYLFRKEGQNVTLSCEQNLNHDAMYWYRQDPGQGLRLIYYSQIVNDFQKGDIAEGYSVSREKKESFPLTVTSAQKNPTAFYLCATDDRGTEAFFGQGTRLTVV.

The J gene is TRBJ1-1, the V gene TRBV13, with TRBD1 matching 8 bases. V lost 4 bases and J lost 5; bases outside the gene matches: 9. The CDR3 spans 15 residues. Germline CDR1 PRHDT, CDR2 FYEKMQ (reference sequence). CDR3 coding DNA: TGTGCCAGCAGCTCGCATCCGGGACAGGAGACTGAAGCTTTCTTT. It encodes CASSSHPGQETEAFF.

This rearrangement joins TRBV18 to TRBJ2-3; D is possibly TRBD2 (5 bases). The CDR3 contains 21 residues. V lost 5 bases and J 0 bases, leaving 30 bases between the germline ends. Germline V lookup: CDR1 KGHSH, CDR2 LQKENI. CDR3: CASSVSIFIANTRRSTDTQYF. The CDR3 DNA sequence: TGTGCCAGCTCAGTCTCGATTTTTATAGCGAATACAAGACGAAGCACAGATACGCAGTATTTT.

This clone was seen more than once but under ten times. The chain is built from TRBV10-3 and TRBJ1-1; D ambiguous. Trimming pared 3 bases from V and 9 bases from J, leaving 14 bases between. Per germline, CDR1 ENHRY and CDR2 SYGVKD. The length of the CDR3 is 13 residues. CDR3 DNA: TGTGCCATCAGTGAAGCCGGGCGGGGTAAAGCTTTCTTT. Its translation is CAISEAGRGKAFF.